Listed here are 14 T cell receptor beta chains from one sample, sequenced in a study of blood T cell repertoires in COVID-19. Profiled with immunoSEQ multiplex PCR; TCRdb holds only in-frame clones, not every one. The sample contains some 300,000 clones, about 91% of which appear only once. Sequenced sample: PBMCs or T cells enriched from blood (not recorded which). These receptors came from a woman aged 35 to 49 who had recovered from COVID-19.

The chain is built from TRBV5-1 and TRBJ1-1, with D perhaps TRBD1 (5 bases). Germline values: CDR1 SGHRS, CDR2 YFSETQ. The V end lost 0 bases, the J end lost 2 bases, and 11 bases lay between the germline ends. The CDR3 has 15 residues. The CDR3: CASSLERGGNTEAFF. The DNA for the CDR3 is TGCGCCAGCAGCTTGGAGCGGGGGGGAAACACTGAAGCTTTCTTT.

CDR3: CASIEAFYSNQPQHF. The CDR3 DNA reads as TGTGCCAGTATAGAGGCCTTTTATAGCAATCAGCCCCAGCATTTT. This chain joins TRBV19 and TRBJ1-5; D gene unclear. The CDR3 has 15 amino acids. CDR1 LNHDA and CDR2 SQIVND come from the germline V gene (reference sequence). V lost 7 bases to trimming and J lost 0 bases, with 13 bases between them.

The V gene is TRBV27, the J gene TRBJ2-5; TRBD1 is a possible D gene (6 bases). V was clipped by 5 bases and J by 3 bases, with 19 bases between them. In germline, CDR1 is MNHEY, CDR2 SMNVEV (reference sequence). CDR3 length: 16 residues. The CDR3: CASSPRQEAYKETQYF. DNA for the CDR3: TGTGCCAGCAGTCCCCGACAGGAGGCCTATAAAGAGACCCAGTACTTC.

This clone was counted a few times. The chain combines TRBV7-6 with TRBJ2-7; D possibly corresponds to TRBD1 (5 bases). The ends were cut back, 4 bases at V and 4 bases at J, with 11 bases in the middle. The CDR3 contains 13 residues. Germline V CDR1 and CDR2: SGHVS, FNYEAQ. The DNA of the CDR3 is TGTGCCAGCAGCTACAGGTTTGGGTACGAGCAGTACTTC. It translates to CASSYRFGYEQYF. The complete variable domain, with remaining parts taken from reference TRBV7-6 and TRBJ2-7, reads GAGVSQSPRYKVTKRGQDVALRCDPISGHVSLYWYRQALGQGPEFLTYFNYEAQQDKSGLPNDRFSAERPEGSISTLTIQRTEQRDSAMYRCASSYRFGYEQYFGPGTRLTVT.

The V and J genes are TRBV6-1 and TRBJ2-7; D not resolved. CDR3 length: 14 amino acids. Germline assignment: CDR1 MNHNS and CDR2 SASEGT. Trimming cost V 2 bases and J 2 bases, with 10 bases left between them. CDR3 loop: CASSEYLATYEQYF. CDR3 sequence (DNA): TGTGCCAGCAGTGAATACCTTGCGACCTACGAGCAGTACTTC.

The chain couples TRBV7-2 to TRBJ1-2, with D tentatively TRBD1 (5 bases). This CDR3 region has 13 residues. V shed 7 bases and J shed 8 bases, with 17 bases lying between them. Germline V gives CDR1 SGHTA, CDR2 FQGNSA. The CDR3 DNA reads TGTGCCAGCATCCTTGGGGCAGGCGCGGGCTACACCTTC. Amino acid sequence: CASILGAGAGYTF.

CDR3 nucleotides: TGTGCCAGCCTCTATTATGGGGTCAGGGGAGTCGATGGCTACACCTTC. It codes for CASLYYGVRGVDGYTF. The chain combines TRBV27 with TRBJ1-2; the D gene is possibly TRBD1 (6 bases). Trimming removed 8 bases at V and 6 bases at J, with 25 bases between. Germline CDR1 reads MNHEY; CDR2 reads SMNVEV (reference sequence). The CDR3 is 16 residues long.

The sample holds one count of this clone. The chain is built from TRBV2 and TRBJ2-2; perhaps TRBD2 as D (5 bases). The CDR3 loop spans 15 amino acids. V was cut by 2 bases and J by 7 bases, with 14 bases left in between. Per germline, CDR1 SNHLY and CDR2 FYNNEI. The CDR3 protein is CASSEWVPGSGELFF. For the CDR3, the DNA is TGTGCCAGCAGTGAATGGGTGCCGGGGAGCGGGGAGCTGTTTTTT.

The J gene is TRBJ2-7, the V gene TRBV28; D not certain. V was trimmed by 1 base and J by 7 bases, leaving 8 bases between them. Germline V gene data show CDR1 as MDHEN and CDR2 as SYDVKM. The CDR3 sequence is 12 residues long. The CDR3 spells CASSLSRVEQYF. CDR3 sequence (DNA): TGTGCCAGCAGTTTATCTCGGGTGGAGCAGTACTTC.

The J gene is TRBJ2-1, the V gene TRBV10-2; 8 bases align to TRBD2. Germline trimming cut 6 bases from V and 3 bases from J; bases unmatched to any gene: 4. The CDR3 has 14 amino acids. Germline loops: CDR1 WSHSY, CDR2 SAAADI. CDR3 loop: CASRGSGGYNEQFF. CDR3 DNA sequence: TGCGCCAGCAGGGGCAGCGGGGGCTACAATGAGCAGTTCTTC.

V usage is TRBV6-5 and J usage is TRBJ2-7, with 9 bases lining up with TRBD1. The germline gives CDR1 MNHEY, CDR2 SVGAGI. Germline trimming cut 10 bases from V and 5 bases from J; bases unmatched to any gene: 15. The CDR3 runs to 15 residues. As DNA, the CDR3 is TGTGCCATCGCTCTACAGGGACAGGGATATGACGAGCAGTACTTC. This gives the protein CAIALQGQGYDEQYF.

The genes are TRBV7-2 and TRBJ1-2, with a tentative D call TRBD1 (5 bases). This CDR3 comprises 15 residues. Germline V gene lookup returns CDR1 SGHTA and CDR2 FQGNSA. V gave up 0 bases and J gave up 4 bases, with 12 bases separating them. CDR3 residues: CASSLARQGIYGYTF. In DNA form, the CDR3 reads TGTGCCAGCAGCTTAGCTCGGCAGGGAATCTATGGCTACACCTTC.

The rearrangement joins TRBV7-8 to TRBJ2-7; 13 bases agree with TRBD2. There are 17 residues in the CDR3. Germline values: CDR1 SGHVS, CDR2 FQNEAQ. Trimming removed 2 bases from V and 0 bases from J; junction bases left unmatched: 4. CDR3 nucleotide sequence: TGTGCCAGCAGCTTATCCCGGACTAGCGGGAGCTCCTACGAGCAGTACTTC. It specifies CASSLSRTSGSSYEQYF. The full variable domain, its missing parts supplied by reference TRBV7-8 and TRBJ2-7, is GAGVSQSPRYKVAKRGQDVALRCDPISGHVSLFWYQQALGQGPEFLTYFQNEAQLDKSGLPSDRFFAERPEGSVSTLKIQRTQQEDSAVYLCASSLSRTSGSSYEQYFGPGTRLTVT.

V and J are TRBV7-9 and TRBJ2-2; 8 positions match TRBD2. Germline values: CDR1 SEHNR, CDR2 FQNEAQ (reference sequence). The CDR3 consists of 14 residues. Unmatched junction bases numbered 4, after V lost 3 bases and J lost 7 bases. CDR3 sequence: CASSLRGAGGELFF. The CDR3 bases are TGTGCCAGCAGCTTGCGGGGGGCCGGCGGGGAGCTGTTTTTT.